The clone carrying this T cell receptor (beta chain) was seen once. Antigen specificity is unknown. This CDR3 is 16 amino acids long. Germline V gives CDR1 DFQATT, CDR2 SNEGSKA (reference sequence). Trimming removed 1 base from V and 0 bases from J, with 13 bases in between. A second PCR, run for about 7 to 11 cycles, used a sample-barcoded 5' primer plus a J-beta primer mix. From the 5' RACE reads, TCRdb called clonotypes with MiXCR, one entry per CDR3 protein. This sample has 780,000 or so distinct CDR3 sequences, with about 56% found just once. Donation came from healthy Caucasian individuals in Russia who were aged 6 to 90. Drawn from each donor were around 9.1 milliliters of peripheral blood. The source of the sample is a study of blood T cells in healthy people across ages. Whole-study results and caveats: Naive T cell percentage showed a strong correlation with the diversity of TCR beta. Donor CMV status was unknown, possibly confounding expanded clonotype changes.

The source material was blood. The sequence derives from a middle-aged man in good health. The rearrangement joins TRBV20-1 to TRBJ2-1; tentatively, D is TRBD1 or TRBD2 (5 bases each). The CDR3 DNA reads TGCAGTGCTAGAGCTGTAGGGGAGAGCTCCTACAATGAGCAGTTCTTC. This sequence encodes CSARAVGESSYNEQFF.